This TCR beta chain was obtained from a study of blood T cells in healthy people across ages (dated by TCRdb to the mid-2010s). Regarding the study in general: In model experiments, roughly one uniquely barcoded TCR beta cDNA molecule per two T cells was captured by template switching. The study measured age-related changes in TCR beta repertoire diversity using deep sequencing normalized with unique cDNA molecular identifiers. For two donors (one aged 18 to 29 and one aged 80 or older), the study analyzed two additional independent replicas of 1 million unique cDNA reads from the same blood draw. The donors were divided into four age groups: young (average approximately 16 years), middle-aged (about 40), aged (roughly 60) and long-lived (around 87). To avoid experimental bias, donors of different ages were spread randomly across the sequencing lanes. Study-wide conclusions, independent of this receptor: The long-lived group showed more naive CD4+ T cells, fewer expanded clones and increased TCR diversity than the aged group, suggesting age selection. Conclusive comparison of naive and antigen-experienced compartments was prevented by the profiling of bulk unsorted PBMCs. A strong correlation was found between observed TCR beta diversity and the percentage of naive T cells measured by flow cytometry. Estimates of total diversity based on one million sequenced T cells were considered lower bounds and underestimates. Observed TCR beta diversity per million T cells fell roughly linearly with age, and a significant reduction was already apparent by age about 38. Because donor CMV infection status was unknown, age-related changes in expanded clonotypes were potentially confounded.

Receptors were amplified or captured by 5' RACE. The sequencer was an Illumina HiSeq 2500. The second PCR ran for roughly 7 to 12 cycles and used a J-beta primer mix along with a sample-barcoded 5' primer. A template-switch 5' adaptor carrying 12 random nucleotides introduced a unique molecular identifier onto each TCR beta cDNA molecule. Each sample yielded at least 3 million CDR3-containing paired-end reads. First-strand cDNA synthesis was performed from all RNA using the Mint cDNA synthesis kit, with priming by a TRBC-specific oligonucleotide. Following uracil-DNA glycosylase treatment, all cDNA underwent a first 18-cycle PCR with the universal primers M1SS and BC2_uni_R. For the original study's pipeline: Each sample was normalized by randomly selecting 1 million high-quality reads, each carrying a distinct molecular identifier. Reads sharing molecular identifiers were discarded rather than binned into consensus sequences. MiTCR, with a Q25 quality threshold and the strictest error-elimination algorithm, was used for CDR3 identification, clonotype clustering and error correction. A nonparametric unseen species model with Euler transformation was used to estimate lower-bound total TCR beta diversity. Using fastp at Q25 and MiXCR, TCRdb reprocessed the public reads and kept productive beta chains. Rows are unified per CDR3 protein, each entry keeping the most common DNA and genes. The V and J calls follow TCRdb's processing rather than the paper's. Recorded for this sample are 1.5 million to 2 million distinct CDR3 sequences; around half of them occurred a single time. The ten largest account for 2.1% of the sample.

Trimming removed 3 bases from V and 0 bases from J; the gene matches leave 9 bases unexplained. The CDR3 holds 17 amino acids from the cysteine to the phenylalanine. Left in the record is the CDR3 DNA by itself, 51 bases read in frame from the first base. The roughly 37 donors, aged about 6 to 90 years, were systemically healthy Caucasian individuals from Russia. Around 9.9 milliliters of peripheral blood were collected from each donor into EDTA-treated Vacutainer tubes. Ficoll-Paque density-gradient centrifugation was used to isolate PBMCs, with at least 6.5 million per sample. Total RNA was extracted from PBMCs with Trizol reagent, with at least 5 micrograms obtained per sample. For every donor, an aliquot of PBMCs went through flow cytometry to measure the percentages of naive CD45RAhigh/CD27high T cells. This clonotype was detected only once. Its antigen remains undetermined. Base qualities were left out, and no much larger clone turns up one base away.

This sequence uses TRBV12-3 or TRBV12-4 and TRBJ2-3, with 7 central nucleotides matching TRBD2. Material: blood. The TCR was taken from a woman between 40 and 55 years old in good health. The bases are TGTGCCAGCAGTTTGGTCCAGCGGGGTGATAGCACAGATACGCAGTATTTT. This yields the protein CASSLVQRGDSTDTQYF.